This T cell receptor (beta chain) appears in the sequencing data of a study of metastatic and nonmetastatic thyroid tumors. Study results and limitations: For both blood and tumor, malignant thyroid tumors reportedly showed significantly higher TCR beta diversity than benign nodules did.

All patients were treatment-naive before thyroid surgery. There are 13 residues in the CDR3. CDR1 and CDR2 from the germline V gene are LNHDA and SQIVND (reference sequence). Trimming pared 8 bases from V and 4 bases from J, leaving 14 bases between. This clone has at least ten counts. The antigen is undetermined. The sample has other DNA sequences that encode this CDR3 too. TCRdb re-analyzed the PCR reads through MiXCR. Of tens of thousands of clones listed, over 9.5% were seen once; the top ten hold about 10%. The clonotype was recovered from a female donor with papillary thyroid cancer or a benign thyroid nodule (not recorded which). Some clones in this sample may be carry-over from other donors' samples. The sequencing input was blood. This chain links TRBV19 with TRBJ1-2; D perhaps matches TRBD1 (5 bases). The CDR3 bases are TGTGCCAGTCGACCCGGGACGGTCTATGGCTACACCTTC. Protein product: CASRPGTVYGYTF.